Listed below are T cell receptor beta chains from one sample, sequenced in a study of cytomegalovirus exposure and HLA in healthy donors. TCRdb's table, derived via immunoSEQ multiplex PCR, lists solely in-frame clones and lacks some. The table shows almost 200,000 clones, with roughly four fifths occurring only once. The specimen sequenced was PBMCs. The receptors come from a man aged 30-40 years in good health and CMV-seronegative. The conserved cysteine and the conserved F or W are not part of the CDR3 here. Each record gives: J gene, V gene, CDR3 protein.

j_call: TRBJ2-7; v_call: TRBV15; cdr3_aa: ATSRDQGPYYEQY
j_call: TRBJ1-5; v_call: TRBV27; cdr3_aa: ASSLKTGLNQPQH
j_call: TRBJ1-2; v_call: TRBV30; cdr3_aa: AKFNRGGYT
j_call: TRBJ2-3; v_call: TRBV9; cdr3_aa: ASSPTRTSGLTGLTDTQY
j_call: TRBJ1-1; v_call: TRBV9; cdr3_aa: ASSLISRGNTEAF
j_call: TRBJ2-1; v_call: TRBV29-1; cdr3_aa: SVTGTAYNEQF
j_call: TRBJ1-4; v_call: TRBV9; cdr3_aa: ASSAPDGGVSQTNEKLF
j_call: TRBJ2-2; v_call: TRBV15; cdr3_aa: ASRQVNTGELF
j_call: TRBJ2-7; v_call: TRBV10-1; cdr3_aa: ASSGSSGAEQY
j_call: TRBJ2-2; v_call: TRBV10-3; cdr3_aa: AISVEGVTGELF
j_call: TRBJ2-7; v_call: TRBV7-6; cdr3_aa: ASSRGEYEQY
j_call: TRBJ2-7; v_call: TRBV27; cdr3_aa: ATSGLADYEQY
j_call: TRBJ2-1; v_call: TRBV7-9; cdr3_aa: ASSSGGRRQF
j_call: TRBJ2-3; v_call: TRBV9; cdr3_aa: ASSLGGRGVDTQY
j_call: TRBJ2-7; v_call: TRBV19; cdr3_aa: ASSIGRGDEQY